The source of this T cell receptor (beta chain) is a study of beta chain features in type 1 diabetes. Expressed TCRB transcripts were sequenced because the entire RNA isolate underwent reverse transcription. Using immunoSEQ multiplex PCR, the repertoire was profiled, and TCRdb retains in-frame clones only, with some absent. The sample lists about 410,000 clones, about 14% occurring once. Germline-derived CDR1 and CDR2 are GTSNPN and SVGIG (reference sequence). The CDR3 extends over 15 amino acids. Trimming removed 2 bases at V and 0 bases at J, with 14 bases between. About this clone: Its antigen remains unknown.

Study-wide findings and caveats: Cells expressing TCR highly could be over-represented by cDNA sequencing.

This TCR derives from a man younger than 45 in good health. The sequencing sample was made of naive CD4+ T cells from blood. The chain carries TRBV30 and TRBJ2-7, with D perhaps matching TRBD2 (6 bases). This CDR3 is CAWSILRRGSYEQYV. DNA for the CDR3: TGTGCCTGGAGTATCCTCAGGCGGGGCTCCTACGAGCAGTACGTC.